This TCR beta chain was found in a study of T cell repertoires in cytomegalovirus infection. General study results and limits: In two of eight donors, the top clonotype was HLA-C-restricted CMV-specific.

In regard to this clonotype: Antigen unknown.

This CDR3 contains 15 residues. Germline CDR1 reads SNHLY; CDR2 reads FYNNEI. V lost 8 bases and J lost 8, with 24 bases in between. MiXCR was run by TCRdb on the reads, yielding one entry per CDR3 protein. The table includes a few hundred thousand distinct CDR3 sequences, over 35% detected once. This sequence was found in a human donor in good health (CMV status not recorded). Some clones in this sample may be carry-over from other donors' samples. The source was cultured PBMCs, collected from culture after CMV antigen stimulation. This chain joins TRBV2 and TRBJ1-2; possible D gene TRBD1, 5 bases. The CDR3 coding sequence is TGTGCCAGCGTACAGGCCTCCGGAGCAATGGGAGGCTACACCTTC. The encoded protein is CASVQASGAMGGYTF.